These 27 T cell receptor beta chains were sequenced from one sample in a study of T cells in Graves' hyperthyroidism and ophthalmopathy. RNA transcripts served as the template for amplifying TCR beta CDR3 regions. HTBI primers drove first-round RT-PCR of the TCR CDR3. TCRdb called the multiplex PCR reads again in MiXCR, with one record for every CDR3 protein. The sample holds a few hundred thousand distinct CDR3 sequences, approximately 18% seen once. Sequenced material: blood. The receptors come from a man younger than 30 with Graves' ophthalmopathy.

This clonotype appeared many times. The chain has TRBV5-1 and TRBJ1-1; D not resolved. The CDR3 is made up of 12 amino acids. V shed 2 bases and J shed 4 bases, with 6 bases lying between them. Germline values: CDR1 SGHRS, CDR2 YFSETQ. CDR3 sequence reads: CASSFKGTEAFF. Written as DNA, the CDR3 is TGCGCCAGCAGCTTTAAAGGCACTGAAGCTTTCTTT.

This clonotype has just a few counts. The chain employs TRBV6-1 and TRBJ2-1, with 7 bases identical to TRBD1. The length of the CDR3 is 13 residues. Losses at the gene ends were 11 bases for V and 2 bases for J; bases not matched to a gene: 6. Germline V gene lookup returns CDR1 MNHNS and CDR2 SASEGT. The CDR3 loop is CAARQGAYNEQFF. Here the CDR3 DNA reads TGTGCCGCCCGACAGGGAGCCTACAATGAGCAGTTCTTC.

V is TRBV4-2 and J is TRBJ1-1; no firm D call. Trimming stripped 1 base from V and 0 bases from J, with 9 bases between. The V gene's germline CDR1 is LGHNA and CDR2 YNFKEQ. The CDR3 contains 15 residues. The CDR3 bases are TGTGCCAGCAGCCAAGGTGAGGAGATGAACACTGAAGCTTTCTTT. Its protein product is CASSQGEEMNTEAFF.

The V and J genes are TRBV5-1 and TRBJ2-1, with D perhaps TRBD1 or TRBD2 (5 bases each). Germline CDR1 is SGHRS and CDR2 is YFSETQ. The CDR3 is 13 residues long. Trimming took off 4 bases at V and 15 bases at J, with 20 bases between the two ends. In DNA, the CDR3 is TGCGCCAGCAGCCGGCCGGAGGCAGGGCTTTCGTTCTTC. Protein: CASSRPEAGLSFF. Variable domain in full (rest from reference TRBV5-1 and TRBJ2-1): KAGVTQTPRYLIKTRGQQVTLSCSPISGHRSVSWYQQTPGQGLQFLFEYFSETQRNKGNFPGRFSGRQFSNSRSEMNVSTLELGDSALYLCASSRPEAGLSFFGPGTRLTVL.

This clonotype was detected a few times. V gene TRBV2 combines with J gene TRBJ1-4, with unresolved D. Germline lookup yields CDR1 SNHLY and CDR2 FYNNEI. The V gene lost 9 bases and the J gene lost 4 bases, with 9 bases spanning the gap. The CDR3 contains 12 residues. CDR3 sequence reads: CASGGINEKLFF. CDR3 nucleotide sequence: TGTGCCAGTGGAGGGATTAATGAAAAACTGTTTTTT.

The rearrangement uses TRBV7-2 and TRBJ2-3, with D perhaps TRBD2 (6 bases). Germline V CDR1 and CDR2: SGHTA, FQGNSA. V lost 5 bases and J 6 bases, leaving 15 bases between the germline ends. The CDR3 extends over 14 amino acids. CDR3 amino acids: CASSLSASVDTQYF. In nucleotides, the CDR3 is TGTGCCAGCAGCCTCTCAGCTAGCGTTGATACGCAGTATTTT.

In its sample, this clonotype was seen many times. The DNA of the CDR3 is TGTGCCAGCAGCTCAGAATCAACCGGGACTCTCAGGACGGAGACCCAGTACTTC. This gives the protein CASSSESTGTLRTETQYF. The V and J genes are TRBV11-2 and TRBJ2-5; D is possibly TRBD2 (6 bases). V lost 4 bases to trimming and J lost 5 bases, with 26 bases between them. The CDR3 has 18 amino acids. CDR1 SGHAT and CDR2 FQNNGV come from the germline V gene.

This clonotype showed up many times. The chain has TRBV12-3 or TRBV12-4 and TRBJ1-3, with unresolved D. The CDR3 length is 15 residues. V was trimmed by 3 bases and J by 0 bases, leaving 9 bases between them. The CDR3 loop reads CASSFDTSSGNTIYF. Written as DNA, the CDR3 is TGTGCCAGCAGTTTTGACACCAGCTCTGGAAACACCATATATTTT.

V and J are TRBV5-1 and TRBJ1-6, with TRBD1 matching 7 bases. This CDR3 region has 16 residues. Germline V gives CDR1 SGHRS, CDR2 YFSETQ. V dropped 3 bases and J dropped 6; count of bases not matched to a gene: 9. In nucleotides, the CDR3 is TGCGCCAGCAGCTCCTCTTGGGGACAGATTAATTCACCCCTCCACTTT. Protein sequence: CASSSSWGQINSPLHF.

This clonotype was counted ten times or more. The rearrangement links TRBV11-2 to TRBJ1-6, with D tentatively TRBD1 (6 bases). CDR3 size: 14 residues. Germline lookup yields CDR1 SGHAT and CDR2 FQNNGV. V shed 3 bases and J shed 9 bases, with 12 bases lying between them. DNA for the CDR3: TGTGCCAGCAGCTTTCGGACAGCAGGTTCACCCCTCCACTTT. This codes for CASSFRTAGSPLHF.

This clonotype showed up just once. The genes are TRBV5-1 and TRBJ2-1; TRBD2 aligns across 10 bases. Losses at the gene ends were 2 bases for V and 8 bases for J; bases not matched to a gene: 7. Germline V gene lookup returns CDR1 SGHRS and CDR2 YFSETQ. The CDR3 loop spans 15 amino acids. This chain's CDR3 is CASSFLAGVSYEQFF. In DNA, the CDR3 is TGCGCCAGCAGCTTCCTAGCGGGAGTATCTTATGAGCAGTTCTTC. Drawing the rest from reference TRBV5-1 and TRBJ2-1, the complete variable domain is KAGVTQTPRYLIKTRGQQVTLSCSPISGHRSVSWYQQTPGQGLQFLFEYFSETQRNKGNFPGRFSGRQFSNSRSEMNVSTLELGDSALYLCASSFLAGVSYEQFFGPGTRLTVL.

This clonotype was observed a few times. V is TRBV12-3 or TRBV12-4 and J is TRBJ2-1; a weak D match, TRBD2 (5 bases). V lost 7 bases, J lost 3 bases, and 13 bases lay in between. The CDR3 is 14 amino acids. CDR3 in amino acids: CASTPVGLYNEQFF. CDR3 in DNA: TGTGCCAGCACCCCGGTCGGACTCTACAATGAGCAGTTCTTC.

This clonotype was seen a handful of times. The chain joins TRBV29-1 to TRBJ2-7; 9 bases line up with TRBD1. CDR3 length equals 15 residues. Losses at the gene ends were 2 bases for V and 1 base for J; bases not matched to a gene: 6. The V gene's germline CDR1 is SQVTM and CDR2 ANQGSEA. CDR3 nucleotides: TGCAGCGTTGAATCCCCCGGGACAGGGTCCTACGAGCAGTACTTC. Protein: CSVESPGTGSYEQYF.

This clonotype was observed many times. V gene TRBV5-1 combines with J gene TRBJ2-3; D remains ambiguous. CDR3 length: 12 residues. Trimming cost V 4 bases and J 5 bases, with 8 bases left between them. Germline V lookup: CDR1 SGHRS, CDR2 YFSETQ. CDR3 loop: CASSTDLDTQYF. The CDR3, as DNA: TGCGCCAGCAGCACCGACTTAGATACGCAGTATTTT.

This clonotype came up a few times. V gene TRBV20-1 combines with J gene TRBJ2-3, with 10 bases identical to TRBD1. The J segment lost 1 base and the V segment lost 1 base, leaving 2 bases of the junction unmatched. The CDR3 sequence is 15 residues long. Germline V gene lookup returns CDR1 DFQATT and CDR2 SNEGSKA (reference sequence). The CDR3 nucleotides read TGCAGTGCTAGAGTTGGGACAGGGGGCACAGATACGCAGTATTTT. This gives the protein CSARVGTGGTDTQYF.

This clonotype was seen at least ten times. The V gene is TRBV20-1, the J gene TRBJ1-1; no firm D call. From germline, CDR1 is DFQATT and CDR2 SNEGSKA (reference sequence). This CDR3 is built from 13 residues. V lost 0 bases, J lost 1 base, and 6 bases lay in between. The CDR3 loop reads CSARDLGNTEAFF. As DNA, the CDR3 is TGCAGTGCTAGAGATCTGGGGAACACTGAAGCTTTCTTT.

This clonotype was seen many times. The rearrangement uses TRBV2 and TRBJ2-3; 10 nucleotides line up with TRBD1. Germline trimming cut 6 bases from V and 0 bases from J; bases unmatched to any gene: 6. Germline loops: CDR1 SNHLY, CDR2 FYNNEI. CDR3 size: 16 residues. The DNA for the CDR3 is TGTGCCAGCAGCTCGGACAGGGGGTTTAGCACAGATACGCAGTATTTT. This sequence encodes CASSSDRGFSTDTQYF.

This clonotype appeared many times. The chain carries TRBV27 and TRBJ2-7; 9 bases are shared with TRBD1. The germline V gene has CDR1 MNHEY and CDR2 SMNVEV (reference sequence). J gave up 4 bases and V 3 bases, and 7 bases lay outside the gene matches. This CDR3 spans 15 amino acids. The CDR3 DNA sequence: TGTGCCAGCAGTTTGGCCGGGACAGGGATTTACGAGCAGTACTTC. Protein sequence: CASSLAGTGIYEQYF.

This clonotype was seen a handful of times. This rearrangement joins TRBV25-1 to TRBJ2-3; D not resolved. The germline gives CDR1 MGHDK, CDR2 SYGVNS. This CDR3 region has 14 residues. V was clipped by 2 bases and J by 1 base, with 7 bases between them. As DNA, the CDR3 is TGTGCCAGCAGTGAAAGGGTTGGCACAGATACGCAGTATTTT. It codes for CASSERVGTDTQYF.

J is TRBJ2-7 and V is TRBV10-3, with D tentatively TRBD1 or TRBD2 (5 bases each). V was clipped by 4 bases and J by 1 base, with 14 bases between them. The germline CDR1 and CDR2 sequences are ENHRY and SYGVKD. The CDR3 covers 15 residues. The CDR3 DNA reads as TGTGCCATCAGTGTAATGGTGGGGGAGTCCTACGAGCAGTACTTC. Protein product: CAISVMVGESYEQYF.

The rearrangement joins TRBV20-1 to TRBJ1-3; no clear D. This CDR3 spans 14 amino acids. Germline CDR1 DFQATT, CDR2 SNEGSKA (reference sequence). Trimming removed 6 bases at V and 2 bases at J, with 14 bases between. This CDR3 reads CSASSVLAGNTIYF. In DNA form, the CDR3 reads TGCAGTGCGTCCAGCGTGTTGGCTGGAAACACCATATATTTT.

This clonotype has ten or more counts. The V and J genes are TRBV3-1 and TRBJ2-5; no firm D call. The CDR3 covers 14 residues. V was trimmed by 2 bases and J by 7 bases, leaving 14 bases between them. Germline CDR1 LGHDT, CDR2 YNNKEL (reference sequence). CDR3 sequence reads: CASSQTYGPGTQYF. Written as DNA, the CDR3 is TGTGCCAGCAGCCAAACTTACGGGCCCGGGACCCAGTACTTC.

This clonotype was detected many times. This rearrangement joins TRBV24-1 to TRBJ1-1; 8 nucleotides line up with TRBD1. Germline trimming cut 7 bases from V and 9 bases from J; bases unmatched to any gene: 9. This CDR3 is built from 13 residues. The germline V gene encodes CDR1 KGHDR and CDR2 SFDVKD. The CDR3 spells CATSRKGQVQAFF. The CDR3, as DNA: TGTGCCACCAGCCGAAAGGGACAGGTTCAAGCTTTCTTT.

In this sample, this clonotype turned up a few times. The V gene is TRBV28, the J gene TRBJ2-7; 9 positions agree with TRBD1. Germline V gene lookup returns CDR1 MDHEN and CDR2 SYDVKM. The CDR3 spans 16 residues. The junction had 5 bases not matched to a gene; V was cut back by 1 base and J by 1 base. This chain's CDR3 is CASSLFSGTGSYEQYF. The CDR3 nucleotides read TGTGCCAGCAGTTTATTCTCCGGGACAGGGTCCTACGAGCAGTACTTC. Together with reference TRBV28 and TRBJ2-7, the CDR3 gives the full variable domain: DVKVTQSSRYLVKRTGEKVFLECVQDMDHENMFWYRQDPGLGLRLIYFSYDVKMKEKGDIPEGYSVSREKKERFSLILESASTNQTSMYLCASSLFSGTGSYEQYFGPGTRLTVT.

This clonotype was counted between two and nine times. The rearrangement links TRBV19 to TRBJ1-5; TRBD1 agrees at 9 bases. The germline V gene has CDR1 LNHDA and CDR2 SQIVND (reference sequence). CDR3 length: 13 amino acids. With 8 bases clipped from V and 4 bases from J, the junction kept 3 bases outside the gene matches. CDR3 in DNA: TGTGCCAGTCGGGACAGGGCGAATCAGCCCCAGCATTTT. As protein: CASRDRANQPQHF.

As to this clonotype: One base away lies a much larger clone, so this may be a sequencing read error. The gene calls are TRBV6-1 and TRBJ1-5; no clear D gene. The germline V gene encodes CDR1 MNHNS and CDR2 SASEGT. This CDR3 is 14 amino acids long. CDR3 coding DNA: TGTGCCAGCAGTGAAGGGGGTGACAATCGGCCCCAGCATTTT. Protein sequence: CASSEGGDNRPQHF.

This clonotype has at least ten counts. The rearrangement joins TRBV11-2 to TRBJ1-2; possible D gene TRBD1, 6 bases. The V end was cut by 8 bases, the J end by 5 bases, with 9 bases between. CDR1 is SGHAT and CDR2 is FQNNGV in the germline V gene. The CDR3 is 11 amino acids. The CDR3 bases are TGTGCCAGCCGAGGGGGATATGGCTACACCTTC. As protein: CASRGGYGYTF.